This T cell receptor (beta chain) was captured by sequencing in a study of T cell changes during pregnancy in multiple sclerosis (dated by TCRdb to 2018 to 2020). About the investigation overall: The study looked at changes in the T cell repertoire across pregnancy in women with multiple sclerosis.

This clone occurred once. Which antigen it targets is not known. Base quality data are lacking; no much larger clone is found one base away. Sequences SGHRS (CDR1) and YFSETQ (CDR2) are obtained from the germline V gene. Trimming removed 0 bases from V and 8 bases from J, leaving 8 bases between the germline ends. The CDR3 covers 13 residues, taking in both the cysteine and the phenylalanine. Solely the CDR3 DNA is kept, with 39 bases framed from the first base. Library creation used the immunoSEQ multiplex PCR assay. What TCRdb holds here is the immuneACCESS table cut down to in-frame rearrangements. Part of the clones is not present; checked against another copy, under half of the missing clones reflect an unresolved V gene, and the others are unexplained. In all, the sample holds roughly 80,000 clones, and about nine tenths of those were seen once. The top ten constitute over 1.5% of the sample.

The sequenced sample was peripheral blood, obtained before pregnancy. Rearrangement joined TRBV5-1 to TRBJ1-4; no D gene can be assigned with confidence. The source of this sequence is a female donor with multiple sclerosis, enrolled in a pregnancy study. The CDR3 protein: CASSLGSREKLFF. The DNA is as follows: TGCGCCAGCAGCTTGGGATCGCGGGAAAAACTGTTTTTT. The variable domain in full, with residues beyond the CDR3 obtained from the reference TRBV5-1 and TRBJ1-4 genes, is KAGVTQTPRYLIKTRGQQVTLSCSPISGHRSVSWYQQTPGQGLQFLFEYFSETQRNKGNFPGRFSGRQFSNSRSEMNVSTLELGDSALYLCASSLGSREKLFFGSGTQLSVL.